The 28 T cell receptor beta chains in this list originate from one sample, sequenced in a study of cytomegalovirus exposure and HLA in healthy donors. With 60 Vbeta and 13 Jbeta primers, the PCR was carried out. TCRdb's table, derived via immunoSEQ multiplex PCR, lists solely in-frame clones and lacks some. The repertoire has some 190,000 clones, 80% of them found once; the top ten carry about 1.4%. What was sequenced was PBMCs. All receptors derive from a girl aged 5-17 years in good health and CMV-seropositive.

The rearrangement joins TRBV29-1 to TRBJ1-1; 7 bases are shared with TRBD1. CDR3 size: 15 residues. V trimming: 4 bases; J trimming: 6 bases; junction bases outside the gene matches: 14. CDR1 and CDR2 (germline): SQVTM, ANQGSEA. CDR3 amino acids: CSVARLQGMNPEAFF. DNA of the CDR3: TGCAGCGTTGCCCGCTTACAGGGGATGAATCCTGAAGCTTTCTTT.

The chain couples TRBV19 to TRBJ2-3; 9 bases match TRBD2. V was pared by 7 bases and J by 4 bases, with 9 bases of the junction left unmatched. This CDR3 is 15 amino acids long. Germline CDR1 and CDR2: LNHDA and SQIVND (reference sequence). The CDR3 protein is CASTKKVAGADTQYF. The CDR3 DNA reads as TGTGCCAGTACCAAAAAGGTAGCGGGAGCAGATACGCAGTATTTT.

This chain joins TRBV29-1 and TRBJ2-3; a weak D match, TRBD2 (5 bases). This CDR3 is built from 17 residues. The germline CDR1 and CDR2 sequences are SQVTM and ANQGSEA. The ends were cut back, 2 bases at V and 4 bases at J, with 22 bases in the middle. The CDR3 sequence: CSVEFPRDRRWADTQYF. The CDR3 DNA follows: TGCAGCGTTGAATTCCCCCGGGATCGAAGATGGGCAGATACGCAGTATTTT.

V and J are TRBV6-5 and TRBJ2-5; 9 nucleotides match TRBD1. The V gene's germline CDR1 is MNHEY and CDR2 SVGAGI. This CDR3 is built from 16 residues. The junction had 7 bases not matched to a gene; V was cut back by 0 bases and J by 5 bases. The DNA for the CDR3 is TGTGCCAGCAGTTACTCGGACAGGGGCAGCGGGGAGACCCAGTACTTC. It encodes CASSYSDRGSGETQYF.

The chain uses TRBV25-1 and TRBJ2-1; 9 nucleotides match TRBD2. Germline lookup yields CDR1 MGHDK and CDR2 SYGVNS. This CDR3 contains 15 residues. V lost 9 bases and J lost 5; bases outside the gene matches: 11. For the CDR3, the DNA is TGTGCCAGTTCAAAGAGCGGGAGGCTAAACAATGAGCAGTTCTTC. This sequence encodes CASSKSGRLNNEQFF.

The genes are TRBV5-4 and TRBJ2-1, with 11 bases identical to TRBD2. Germline V gene sequence: CDR1 SGHNT, CDR2 YYREEE (reference sequence). The trim removed 1 base at V and 15 bases at J, leaving 6 bases unmatched. The CDR3 length is 13 residues. CDR3 protein: CASSLLLAGVTFF. The DNA for the CDR3 is TGTGCCAGCAGCTTGTTACTAGCGGGAGTTACGTTCTTC.

This clone was counted between two and nine times. The V gene is TRBV5-1, the J gene TRBJ2-7, with TRBD1 as a possible D gene (5 bases). Between the trimmed V and J ends, which lost 4 bases and 4 bases, there was a span of 15 bases. Germline V gene lookup returns CDR1 SGHRS and CDR2 YFSETQ. This CDR3 is 14 amino acids long. CDR3 bases: TGCGCCAGCAGCGCCCACAGGAAACCGTACGAGCAGTACTTC. This translates into CASSAHRKPYEQYF.

The rearrangement joins TRBV5-1 to TRBJ2-5, with 9 bases that match TRBD1. V shed 1 base and J 3 bases; nucleotides not matched to a gene: 4. Germline V gene sequence: CDR1 SGHRS, CDR2 YFSETQ. This CDR3 is 15 amino acids long. CDR3 loop: CASSLTGGPEETQYF. The CDR3 DNA sequence: TGCGCCAGCAGCTTGACAGGGGGCCCGGAAGAGACCCAGTACTTC.

This clone was detected only once. CDR3 nucleotides: TGTGCAAGTCGTCTCCTGGAGCCCCGCTACGAGCAGTACTTC. This gives the protein CASRLLEPRYEQYF. The genes are TRBV12-2 and TRBJ2-7; TRBD2 is the table's D call and was not checked against the DNA. TRBV12-2 is reported as a pseudogene. This CDR3 comprises 14 residues.

This clone showed up just a few times. V and J are TRBV10-2 and TRBJ2-7; maybe TRBD2 (5 bases). The germline gives CDR1 WSHSY, CDR2 SAAADI. Trimming stripped 3 bases from V and 5 bases from J, with 14 bases between. There are 14 residues in the CDR3. CDR3: CASSDSARRDEQYF. The CDR3 nucleotides are TGCGCCAGCAGTGATTCGGCACGGCGGGACGAGCAGTACTTC.

This clone is a singleton in its sample. The DNA of the CDR3 is TGTGCCAGCAGCTCACGGGGTTTCGCTGAAGCTTTCTTT. Its protein product is CASSSRGFAEAFF. The chain uses TRBV5-4 and TRBJ1-1; D not certain. V lost 3 bases to trimming and J lost 6 bases, with 12 bases between them. The CDR3 sequence is 13 residues long. CDR1 is SGHNT, CDR2 YYREEE, per germline (reference sequence).

This clone was found once. The chain carries TRBV7-9 and TRBJ2-2; D gene uncertain. Germline CDR1 and CDR2: SEHNR and FQNEAQ (reference sequence). Trimming cost V 5 bases and J 4 bases, with 8 bases left between them. The CDR3 length is 13 residues. The CDR3 loop reads CASSERFTGELFF. In DNA, the CDR3 is TGTGCCAGCAGCGAGAGATTCACCGGGGAGCTGTTTTTT. Full variable domain (rest looked up from reference TRBV7-9 and TRBJ2-2): DTGVSQNPRHKITKRGQNVTFRCDPISEHNRLYWYRQTLGQGPEFLTYFQNEAQLEKSRLLSDRFSAERPKGSFSTLEIQRTEQGDSAMYLCASSERFTGELFFGEGSRLTVL.

The rearrangement uses TRBV2 and TRBJ2-7, with 10 positions matching TRBD1. The J segment lost 5 bases and the V segment lost 8 bases, leaving 9 bases of the junction unmatched. CDR1 is SNHLY, CDR2 FYNNEI, per germline. The length of the CDR3 is 14 residues. CDR3 sequence (DNA): TGTGCCAGCGCAAGTGGTGGGACAGGGGACGAGCAGTACTTC. Amino acids: CASASGGTGDEQYF.

CDR3: CASSPSAGVDYGYTF. CDR3 DNA sequence: TGTGCCAGCTCACCATCAGCAGGGGTCGACTATGGCTACACCTTC. The chain has TRBV18 and TRBJ1-2; D may be TRBD1 (6 bases). CDR3 length: 15 residues. Trimming shortened V by 2 bases and J by 3 bases, and 13 bases separated the two germline ends. CDR1 and CDR2 (germline): KGHSH, LQKENI.

This chain uses TRBV6-5 with TRBJ1-1; TRBD1 matches at 7 bases. The germline V gene has CDR1 MNHEY and CDR2 SVGAGI. The CDR3 contains 16 residues. Trimming at V came to 2 bases and at J to 1 base, leaving 7 bases not matched to a gene. In DNA form, the CDR3 reads TGTGCCAGCAGTTACGAGGAAGGGGGCTCGAACACTGAAGCTTTCTTT. Protein: CASSYEEGGSNTEAFF.

The chain links TRBV18 to TRBJ2-1; 13 positions match TRBD2. This CDR3 is 17 amino acids long. The germline CDR1 and CDR2 sequences are KGHSH and LQKENI. V trimming: 4 bases; J trimming: 7 bases; junction bases outside the gene matches: 10. The CDR3, as DNA: TGTGCCAGCTCACGCGTTTTAGGACTAGCGGGAGATAATGAGCAGTTCTTC. It specifies CASSRVLGLAGDNEQFF. Looking up the rest from reference TRBV18 and TRBJ2-1 gives the full variable domain: NAGVMQNPRHLVRRRGQEARLRCSPMKGHSHVYWYRQLPEEGLKFMVYLQKENIIDESGMPKERFSAEFPKEGPSILRIQQVVRGDSAAYFCASSRVLGLAGDNEQFFGPGTRLTVL.

The chain couples TRBV6-5 to TRBJ1-5; 10 bases fit TRBD1. This CDR3 has 15 amino acids. Germline trimming cut 5 bases from V and 4 bases from J; bases unmatched to any gene: 5. Per the germline V gene, CDR1 is MNHEY and CDR2 is SVGAGI. In DNA form, the CDR3 reads TGTGCCAGCAGTCCCTGGGACAGGGGAAATCAGCCCCAGCATTTT. Its protein is CASSPWDRGNQPQHF.

This chain connects TRBV5-6 to TRBJ2-7; 10 bases fit TRBD2. There are 16 residues in the CDR3. J lost 2 bases, V lost 4 bases, and 9 bases had no gene match. Germline V gene sequence: CDR1 SGHDT, CDR2 YYEEEE. The CDR3 DNA is TGTGCCAGCAGCAAGAAACGGACTAGCGGAACCTACGAGCAGTACTTC. This translates into CASSKKRTSGTYEQYF.

The rearrangement links TRBV6-4 to TRBJ2-7; 9 bases line up with TRBD1. This CDR3 is 14 amino acids long. Per the germline V gene, CDR1 is MRHNA and CDR2 is SNTAGT. V dropped 0 bases and J dropped 3; count of bases not matched to a gene: 0. CDR3 in amino acids: CASSDSTGGYEQYF. CDR3 sequence (DNA): TGTGCCAGCAGTGACTCGACAGGGGGCTACGAGCAGTACTTC.

This sequence joins TRBV6-1 and TRBJ2-7, with 7 bases that match TRBD1. J lost 3 bases, V lost 7 bases, and 9 bases had no gene match. Germline V gives CDR1 MNHNS, CDR2 SASEGT. CDR3 size: 14 residues. The CDR3 sequence: CASNSDRTNYEQYF. The CDR3 DNA sequence: TGTGCCAGCAACTCGGACAGGACGAACTACGAGCAGTACTTC.

V usage is TRBV5-4 and J usage is TRBJ2-3; TRBD2 aligns across 11 bases. CDR3 length: 17 residues. CDR1 is SGHNT and CDR2 is YYREEE in the germline V gene (reference sequence). The ends lost 2 bases at V and 1 base at J; junction bases unmatched: 6. For the CDR3, the DNA is TGTGCCAGCAGCTTAGGTGGACTAGCGGGCCGCACAGATACGCAGTATTTT. Protein sequence: CASSLGGLAGRTDTQYF.

This clone was counted only a few times. The rearrangement joins TRBV30 to TRBJ2-2, with D maybe TRBD2 (6 bases). The V end was cut by 3 bases, the J end by 4 bases, with 12 bases between. The CDR3 has 14 residues. CDR1 and CDR2 from the germline V gene are GTSNPN and SVGIG (reference sequence). This CDR3 reads CAWRGGKGTGELFF. CDR3 nucleotides: TGTGCCTGGAGAGGCGGGAAAGGCACCGGGGAGCTGTTTTTT.

The J gene is TRBJ2-5, the V gene TRBV4-1, with D possibly matching TRBD2 (6 bases). Germline assignment: CDR1 MGHRA and CDR2 YSYEKL. Trimming shortened V by 4 bases and J by 3 bases, and 12 bases separated the two germline ends. This CDR3 has 14 amino acids. In DNA, the CDR3 is TGCGCCAGCAGCCCCCTCGGCGGGGAAGAGACCCAGTACTTC. Translated: CASSPLGGEETQYF.

In its sample, this clone was seen once. This sequence joins TRBV2 and TRBJ2-7; 7 bases agree with TRBD2. Trimming cost V 7 bases and J 1 base; bases outside gene matches: 7. Germline V gene data show CDR1 as SNHLY and CDR2 as FYNNEI. The CDR3 extends over 14 amino acids. The CDR3 here is CASTSLADSYEQYF. CDR3 nucleotide sequence: TGTGCCAGCACTTCCCTAGCGGATTCCTACGAGCAGTACTTC.

The rearrangement joins TRBV29-1 to TRBJ2-1; 12 bases align to TRBD2. Germline V gene data show CDR1 as SQVTM and CDR2 as ANQGSEA. Unmatched junction bases numbered 5, after V lost 7 bases and J lost 7 bases. This CDR3 is built from 13 residues. CDR3 sequence: CSETSGRMNEQFF. CDR3 coding DNA: TGCAGCGAAACTAGCGGGAGGATGAATGAGCAGTTCTTC.

The chain recombines TRBV30 with TRBJ2-7; 8 nucleotides align to TRBD2. This CDR3 is built from 13 residues. Germline V gene sequence: CDR1 GTSNPN, CDR2 SVGIG (reference sequence). After removal of 1 base from V and 6 bases from J, the junction contained 5 bases not matched to a gene. CDR3 in amino acids: CAWSGWREAEQYF. DNA for the CDR3: TGTGCCTGGAGTGGGTGGCGGGAGGCCGAGCAGTACTTC. Combining the CDR3 with reference TRBV30 and TRBJ2-7 gives the whole variable domain SQTIHQWPATLVQPVGSPLSLECTVEGTSNPNLYWYRQAAGRGLQLLFYSVGIGQISSEVPQNLSASRPQDRQFILSSKKLLLSDSGFYLCAWSGWREAEQYFGPGTRLTVT.

CDR3 DNA sequence: TGCGCCAGCAGCAAGGATTTGGGACACCGCACTGAAGCTTTCTTT. Protein sequence: CASSKDLGHRTEAFF. The chain has TRBV5-1 and TRBJ1-1, with a possible D match to TRBD1 (6 bases). Looked up from germline, CDR1 is SGHRS and CDR2 is YFSETQ. This CDR3 is 15 amino acids long. V shed 4 bases and J shed 4 bases, with 17 bases lying between them. Combining the CDR3 with reference TRBV5-1 and TRBJ1-1 gives the whole variable domain KAGVTQTPRYLIKTRGQQVTLSCSPISGHRSVSWYQQTPGQGLQFLFEYFSETQRNKGNFPGRFSGRQFSNSRSEMNVSTLELGDSALYLCASSKDLGHRTEAFFGQGTRLTVV.

This chain uses TRBV5-4 with TRBJ2-1, with 9 bases matching TRBD1. The V segment lost 3 bases and the J segment 2 bases; nucleotides outside the gene matches: 3. Germline V gives CDR1 SGHNT, CDR2 YYREEE (reference sequence). The CDR3 is 15 amino acids. The DNA for the CDR3 is TGTGCCAGCAGCTCGGACAGGGGTACCTACAATGAGCAGTTCTTC. This encodes CASSSDRGTYNEQFF.